This TCR beta chain was observed in a study of blood T cell repertoires in COVID-19. Study-wide context: Acute and convalescent COVID-19 specimens originated in the United States, Italy and Spain. T cells, B-cell-depleted T cells, or PBMCs provided the cDNA or gDNA that served as material.

As originally analysed: Amplifying reference gene primers gave estimates of nucleated cell counts. Clones were sequenced by immunoSEQ multiplex PCR, and TCRdb holds only the in-frame ones, with some missing. Clone size and the V and J calls come from that table; the DNA yielded D and trimming. The sample records fewer than 120,000 clones, around 90% being singletons. The TCR originated in a woman aged 50 to 65 with acute or convalescent COVID-19. The sequenced sample consisted of peripheral blood.

The DNA of the CDR3 is TGTGCCAGCAGCACCCGACTAGCGGGAGGGGTCGGGCCGGCCGGGGAGCTGTTTTTT. It encodes CASSTRLAGGVGPAGELFF. This sequence joins TRBV7-8 and TRBJ2-2; 14 positions match TRBD2. Germline CDR1 SGHVS, CDR2 FQNEAQ. CDR3 size: 19 residues. Trimming took 5 bases from V and 6 from J; bases not matched to a gene: 14.